This passage covers 26 T cell receptor beta chains from one sample sequenced in a study of blood T cell repertoires in COVID-19. Data came from immunoSEQ multiplex PCR; TCRdb stores just in-frame clones and leaves some out. Here the sample spans around 120,000 clones, approximately 87% being singletons. The sequencing input was peripheral blood. The receptor source for this set is a man aged 25-45 years with acute or convalescent COVID-19.

The chain is built from TRBV6-1 and TRBJ1-2; 7 nucleotides match TRBD1. J gave up 4 bases and V 2 bases, and 1 base lay outside the gene matches. Per the germline V gene, CDR1 is MNHNS and CDR2 is SASEGT. CDR3 size: 13 residues. The CDR3 bases are TGTGCCAGCAGTGAACAGGGGGTCTATGGCTACACCTTC. Its translation is CASSEQGVYGYTF.

V usage is TRBV3-1 (or the pseudogene TRBV3-2) and J usage is TRBJ1-2, with 9 positions matching TRBD1. Germline trimming cut 3 bases from V and 6 bases from J; bases unmatched to any gene: 5. In germline, CDR1 is LGHDT, CDR2 YNNKEL (reference sequence). The CDR3 sequence is 14 residues long. This CDR3 is CASSQLQGADGYTF. The CDR3 coding sequence is TGTGCCAGCAGCCAGCTACAGGGGGCGGATGGCTACACCTTC.

V gene TRBV10-3 combines with J gene TRBJ1-1, with D perhaps TRBD1 (5 bases). CDR1 ENHRY and CDR2 SYGVKD come from the germline V gene. The V end was cut by 8 bases, the J end by 2 bases, with 9 bases between. CDR3 length: 12 amino acids. Written as DNA, the CDR3 is TGTGCCATCGTGACAGAAAACACTGAAGCTTTCTTT. It codes for CAIVTENTEAFF.

This chain connects TRBV21-1 to TRBJ1-4; TRBD1 is the table's D call and was not checked against the DNA. TRBV21-1 is shown as a pseudogene. The CDR3 length is 15 residues. CDR3 residues: CASSCWTGEYEKLFF. The CDR3 DNA reads TGTGCCAGCAGCTGCTGGACAGGGGAATATGAAAAACTGTTTTTT.

V usage is TRBV9 and J usage is TRBJ2-1, with TRBD2 matching over 8 bases. Per germline, CDR1 SGDLS and CDR2 YYNGEE. CDR3 length equals 16 residues. The V and J ends lost 2 bases and 2 bases, in that order; junction bases with no gene match: 6. The CDR3 loop reads CASSVDGRATYNEQFF. The CDR3 bases are TGTGCCAGCAGCGTGGACGGGAGGGCCACCTACAATGAGCAGTTCTTC.

This chain joins TRBV27 and TRBJ1-6; 7 bases are shared with TRBD1. CDR3 size: 14 residues. Germline V CDR1 and CDR2: MNHEY, SMNVEV (reference sequence). V shed 7 bases and J 5 bases; nucleotides not matched to a gene: 5. CDR3 in amino acids: CASKPGQNNSPLHF. The CDR3 DNA follows: TGTGCCAGCAAACCGGGACAGAATAATTCACCCCTCCACTTT.

The chain employs TRBV19 and TRBJ1-5, with TRBD1 matching 8 bases. V shed 7 bases, J shed 2 bases, and the junction held 7 bases outside the gene matches. The CDR3 sequence is 15 residues long. Germline V CDR1 and CDR2: LNHDA, SQIVND (reference sequence). The CDR3 is CASNHDRGGNQPQHF. DNA for the CDR3: TGTGCCAGTAACCATGACAGGGGTGGCAATCAGCCCCAGCATTTT.

The chain has TRBV5-4 and TRBJ2-5; 13 nucleotides agree with TRBD2. CDR1 SGHNT and CDR2 YYREEE come from the germline V gene (reference sequence). The CDR3 extends over 16 amino acids. V was pared by 3 bases and J by 4 bases, with 6 bases of the junction left unmatched. CDR3 in DNA: TGTGCCAGCAGCTCCACGGGACTAGCGGGACCAGAGACCCAGTACTTC. Its translation: CASSSTGLAGPETQYF. Using reference TRBV5-4 and TRBJ2-5 for the parts outside the CDR3, the full variable domain is ETGVTQSPTHLIKTRGQQVTLRCSSQSGHNTVSWYQQALGQGPQFIFQYYREEENGRGNFPPRFSGLQFPNYSSELNVNALELDDSALYLCASSSTGLAGPETQYFGPGTRLLVL.

The V gene is TRBV27, the J gene TRBJ2-1; D perhaps matches TRBD2 (6 bases). V was clipped by 3 bases and J by 3 bases, with 15 bases between them. The V gene's germline CDR1 is MNHEY and CDR2 SMNVEV (reference sequence). This CDR3 is built from 16 residues. CDR3 nucleotides: TGTGCCAGCAGTTTGAGTTACGGAGGGAACTACAATGAGCAGTTCTTC. It is translated as CASSLSYGGNYNEQFF.

A remark on this clone: The junction departs from the called germline gene at one end, perhaps through a read error. This chain uses TRBV12-3 or TRBV12-4 with TRBJ2-5; 8 nucleotides match TRBD1. This CDR3 has 12 amino acids. This CDR3 reads CASSFRSGQDHF. CDR3 coding DNA: TGTGCCAGCAGTTTTAGGTCGGGACAGGACCACTTC.

The chain has TRBV19 and TRBJ2-3; a weak D match, TRBD1 (6 bases). Trimming pared 5 bases from V and 5 bases from J, leaving 17 bases between. Per germline, CDR1 LNHDA and CDR2 SQIVND (reference sequence). The CDR3 consists of 15 residues. The CDR3 is CASSSQGNGGDTQYF. CDR3 DNA: TGTGCCAGTAGTTCCCAGGGGAATGGGGGAGATACGCAGTATTTT. The full variable domain, in which reference TRBV19 and TRBJ2-3 provide the parts outside the CDR3, is DGGITQSPKYLFRKEGQNVTLSCEQNLNHDAMYWYRQDPGQGLRLIYYSQIVNDFQKGDIAEGYSVSREKKESFPLTVTSAQKNPTAFYLCASSSQGNGGDTQYFGPGTRLTVL.

This clone has only a few counts. The CDR3 region is CASSTGVWYTIYF. CDR3 coding DNA: TGTGCCAGCAGTACAGGGGTATGGTACACCATATATTTT. The chain has TRBV6-4 and TRBJ1-3, with 7 nucleotides matching TRBD1. Trimming took 5 bases from V and 8 from J; bases not matched to a gene: 6. The V gene's germline CDR1 is MRHNA and CDR2 SNTAGT. This CDR3 is built from 13 residues.

The chain is built from TRBV16 and TRBJ2-1; TRBD2 aligns across 10 bases. Per the germline V gene, CDR1 is KGHSY and CDR2 is FQNENV. The CDR3 is 15 amino acids. V gave up 0 bases and J gave up 5 bases; unmatched junction bases: 1. The CDR3 here is CASSQSLAGNNEQFF. In DNA form, the CDR3 reads TGTGCCAGCAGCCAATCACTAGCGGGGAACAATGAGCAGTTCTTC.

The rearrangement joins TRBV15 to TRBJ2-1; D possibly corresponds to TRBD1 (5 bases). Germline-derived CDR1 and CDR2 are LNHNV and YYDKDF (reference sequence). The CDR3 totals 17 residues. Trimming shortened V by 6 bases and J by 0 bases, and 18 bases separated the two germline ends. The CDR3 sequence: CATRQTHTGYSYNEQFF. The CDR3 DNA sequence: TGTGCCACCAGACAAACACACACAGGTTACTCCTACAATGAGCAGTTCTTC.

Points on this clone: The same CDR3 arises from other DNA sequences in this sample as well. The V gene is TRBV9, the J gene TRBJ1-1; no clear D gene. Trimming shortened V by 0 bases and J by 1 base, and 7 bases separated the two germline ends. The V gene's germline CDR1 is SGDLS and CDR2 YYNGEE. CDR3 length equals 14 residues. The CDR3 loop is CASSVEAGNTEAFF. As DNA, the CDR3 is TGTGCCAGCAGCGTAGAAGCTGGGAACACTGAAGCTTTCTTT.

The chain recombines TRBV30 with TRBJ2-3; 11 bases align to TRBD2. This CDR3 comprises 14 residues. The V gene's germline CDR1 is GTSNPN and CDR2 SVGIG (reference sequence). Trimming took 1 base from V and 6 from J; bases not matched to a gene: 3. CDR3 coding DNA: TGTGCCTGGAGTGGACTAGCGGGGAAGGATACGCAGTATTTT. It encodes CAWSGLAGKDTQYF.

V usage is TRBV7-8 and J usage is TRBJ2-2; D is perhaps TRBD2 (5 bases). This CDR3 spans 14 amino acids. Trimming shortened V by 8 bases and J by 1 base, and 11 bases separated the two germline ends. Germline CDR1 is SGHVS and CDR2 is FQNEAQ. The CDR3 coding sequence is TGTGCCAGCCGACAAGGACTGAACACCGGGGAGCTGTTTTTT. It codes for CASRQGLNTGELFF.

The chain couples TRBV24-1 to TRBJ2-1, with a possible D match to TRBD1 (5 bases). The CDR3 loop spans 13 amino acids. CDR1 and CDR2 (germline): KGHDR, SFDVKD. The germline V and J ends were trimmed by 2 bases and 8 bases, with 9 bases remaining between them. The CDR3 region has the DNA TGTGCCACCAGTGATTCCCAGGGCTATGAGCAGTTCTTC. Translation gives CATSDSQGYEQFF.

The chain recombines TRBV10-2 with TRBJ1-4; a possible D gene is TRBD1 (5 bases). Trimming removed 2 bases at V and 8 bases at J, with 15 bases between. CDR3 length: 15 amino acids. Germline CDR1 WSHSY, CDR2 SAAADI. CDR3 residues: CASSEVTGGDEKLFF. CDR3 sequence (DNA): TGCGCCAGCAGTGAGGTAACAGGCGGGGACGAAAAACTGTTTTTT.

The chain couples TRBV4-1 to TRBJ2-5, with 11 positions matching TRBD2. The germline gives CDR1 MGHRA, CDR2 YSYEKL. V lost 3 bases and J lost 1; bases outside the gene matches: 4. The CDR3 contains 16 residues. Written as DNA, the CDR3 is TGCGCCAGCAGCCACCTTAGCGGGAGGGCCCAAGAGACCCAGTACTTC. This encodes CASSHLSGRAQETQYF.

The table lists this clone with a few counts. The genes are TRBV5-1 and TRBJ2-1; 12 bases fit TRBD1. The germline V gene encodes CDR1 SGHRS and CDR2 YFSETQ. The CDR3 is 15 residues long. J gave up 6 bases and V 3 bases, and 4 bases lay outside the gene matches. CDR3 loop: CASSSGQGAFNEQFF. CDR3 coding DNA: TGCGCCAGCAGCTCGGGACAGGGGGCATTCAATGAGCAGTTCTTC.

V gene TRBV6-2 or TRBV6-3 combines with J gene TRBJ2-4, with D possibly TRBD2 on 6 matching bases. Germline CDR1 reads MNHEY; CDR2 reads SVGEGT. V gave up 4 bases and J gave up 3 bases, with 16 bases separating them. CDR3 size: 16 residues. The CDR3 DNA follows: TGTGCCAGCAGTTCCGCCTTGGGCGGGGTCAAAAACATTCAGTACTTC. Its translation is CASSSALGGVKNIQYF.

This chain connects TRBV5-1 to TRBJ1-6, with 7 nucleotides matching TRBD1. Germline values: CDR1 SGHRS, CDR2 YFSETQ. After removal of 4 bases from V and 8 bases from J, the junction contained 3 bases not matched to a gene. The CDR3 has 13 residues. CDR3 amino acids: CASSGQEDSPLHF. CDR3 coding DNA: TGCGCCAGCAGCGGACAGGAGGATTCACCCCTCCACTTT. Drawing the rest from reference TRBV5-1 and TRBJ1-6, the complete variable domain is KAGVTQTPRYLIKTRGQQVTLSCSPISGHRSVSWYQQTPGQGLQFLFEYFSETQRNKGNFPGRFSGRQFSNSRSEMNVSTLELGDSALYLCASSGQEDSPLHFGNGTRLTVT.

The chain recombines TRBV18 with TRBJ2-3; TRBD2 is a possible D gene (6 bases). The V and J ends lost 0 bases and 4 bases respectively, with 14 bases between them. This CDR3 is 16 amino acids long. Germline CDR1 reads KGHSH; CDR2 reads LQKENI. CDR3 loop: CASSPPVGGLPDTQYF. In DNA, the CDR3 is TGTGCCAGCTCACCACCAGTCGGAGGGCTCCCAGATACGCAGTATTTT.

V gene TRBV7-3 combines with J gene TRBJ2-2; D is uncertain. The CDR3 consists of 12 residues. With 5 bases removed from V and 6 bases from J, the gap between germline ends came to 7 bases. CDR1 and CDR2 (germline): SGHTA, FQGTGA. The CDR3 loop reads CASSLPSGELFF. CDR3 bases: TGTGCCAGCAGCCTCCCGTCCGGGGAGCTGTTTTTT.

As DNA, the CDR3 is TGTGCCAGCAGCGGGTACGGGACAGGGGGAGAGGAGCAGTACTTC. Protein sequence: CASSGYGTGGEEQYF. The gene calls are TRBV9 and TRBJ2-7, with TRBD1 matching over 11 bases. V trimming: 3 bases; J trimming: 7 bases; junction bases outside the gene matches: 9. Germline CDR1 reads SGDLS; CDR2 reads YYNGEE. This CDR3 is 15 amino acids long.